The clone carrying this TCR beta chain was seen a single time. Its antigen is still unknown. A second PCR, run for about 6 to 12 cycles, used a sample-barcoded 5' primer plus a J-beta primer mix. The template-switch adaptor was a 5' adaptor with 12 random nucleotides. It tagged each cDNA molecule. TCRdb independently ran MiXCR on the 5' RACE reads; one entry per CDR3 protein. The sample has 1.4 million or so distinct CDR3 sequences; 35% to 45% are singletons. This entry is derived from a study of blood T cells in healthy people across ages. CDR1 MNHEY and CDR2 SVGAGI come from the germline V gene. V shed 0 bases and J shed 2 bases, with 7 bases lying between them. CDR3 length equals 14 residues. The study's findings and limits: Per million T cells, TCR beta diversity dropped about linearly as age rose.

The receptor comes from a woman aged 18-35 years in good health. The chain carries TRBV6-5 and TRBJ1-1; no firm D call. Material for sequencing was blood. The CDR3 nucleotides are TGTGCCAGCAGTTACTCGGATTTTAACACTGAAGCTTTCTTT. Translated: CASSYSDFNTEAFF.